This T cell receptor beta chain came from a study of blood T cell repertoires in COVID-19. Trimming pared 3 bases from V and 3 bases from J, leaving 15 bases between. Looked up from germline, CDR1 is MDHEN and CDR2 is SYDVKM. The CDR3 length is 15 residues. In the study's own analysis: Amplification of reference gene primers was used by the study to estimate nucleated cell counts. Clones were sequenced by immunoSEQ multiplex PCR, and TCRdb holds only the in-frame ones, with some missing. That table is the source of V, J and clone size, and D and trimming were worked out from the DNA. The table shows some 460,000 clones, with roughly 87% occurring only once.

The chain has TRBV28 and TRBJ2-7; D may be TRBD2 (5 bases). The source is a woman under 30 who had recovered from COVID-19. Material: PBMCs or T cells enriched from blood (not recorded which). The CDR3 sequence: CASSFSRSGYYEQYF. Written as DNA, the CDR3 is TGTGCCAGCAGTTTCTCTCGGAGCGGTTACTACGAGCAGTACTTC.